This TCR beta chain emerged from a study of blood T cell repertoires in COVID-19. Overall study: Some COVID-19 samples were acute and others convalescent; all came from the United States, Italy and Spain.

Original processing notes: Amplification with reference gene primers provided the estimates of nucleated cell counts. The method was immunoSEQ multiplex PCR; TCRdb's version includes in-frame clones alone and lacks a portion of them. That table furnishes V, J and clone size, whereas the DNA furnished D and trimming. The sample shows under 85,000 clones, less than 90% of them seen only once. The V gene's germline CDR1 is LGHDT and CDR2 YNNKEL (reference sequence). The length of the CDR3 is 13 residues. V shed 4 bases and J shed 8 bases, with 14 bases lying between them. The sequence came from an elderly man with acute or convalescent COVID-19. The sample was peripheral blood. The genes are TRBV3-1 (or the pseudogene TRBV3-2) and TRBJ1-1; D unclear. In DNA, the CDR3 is TGTGCCAGCAGCCTCCCGCAGCTGACAGAAGCTTTCTTT. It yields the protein CASSLPQLTEAFF.